This is a list of T cell receptor beta chains from one sample in a study of blood T cell repertoires in COVID-19. Sequencing was performed with immunoSEQ multiplex PCR; in TCRdb, only in-frame clones are kept and a portion is missing. The table records fewer than 300,000 clones, 80% to 95% of them present only once. The sample was peripheral blood. Source of these receptors: a woman aged 30 to 39 with COVID-19, enrolled during active disease. Both conserved end residues are trimmed from each CDR3.

j_call | v_call | cdr3_aa
TRBJ2-3 | TRBV12-3/TRBV12-4 | ASSPDTDTQY
TRBJ2-7 | TRBV7-6 | ASSLDGVYGGEEQY
TRBJ2-7 | TRBV13 | ASSLRSPGQHYEQY
TRBJ1-2 | TRBV6-5 | ASGKDRDHLDGYT
TRBJ2-1 | TRBV9 | ASSVAGGGVGYNEQF
TRBJ2-7 | TRBV12-3/TRBV12-4 | ASSLILAGEQY
TRBJ2-6 | TRBV19 | ASSRAQVPGANVLT
TRBJ2-5 | TRBV27 | ASSRLAGGETQY
TRBJ1-2 | TRBV7-9 | ASSLANQGDYT
TRBJ2-1 | TRBV5-1 | ASSSTSGDAYNEQF
TRBJ1-1 | TRBV29-1 | SVGTGVTEAF
TRBJ2-5 | TRBV5-4 | ASSLERQGGRGETQY
TRBJ2-7 | TRBV3-1/TRBV3-2 | ASSPRTVSYEQY
TRBJ2-3 | TRBV5-4 | ASSGGSQRDTQY
TRBJ2-7 | TRBV18 | ASSPAGPEYEQY
TRBJ2-7 | TRBV2 | ASSGLAGDYEQY
TRBJ2-3 | TRBV19 | ASSILGGVTEGTDTQY
TRBJ2-6 | TRBV10-2 | ASSEGRFDSGANVLT
TRBJ2-7 | TRBV5-1 | ASSFGGSYEQY
TRBJ1-1 | TRBV6-5 | ATSWGGSTEAF
TRBJ1-2 | TRBV3-1/TRBV3-2 | ASSQGPGNVYT
TRBJ2-1 | TRBV3-1/TRBV3-2 | ASSPDLDEQF
TRBJ2-5 | TRBV4-1 | ASSQPWRGQETQY
TRBJ2-2 | TRBV2 | ASRGTGRNTGELF
TRBJ1-2 | TRBV30 | AWSVRGANYGYT
TRBJ2-6 | TRBV5-1 | ASSATGTGAGGANVLT
TRBJ1-1 | TRBV10-3 | AISDPTLTGALTF